The T cell receptor beta chain under discussion was sequenced for a study of T cell responses to AZD1222 COVID-19 vaccine. About the study: Both about-4-week and about-12-week second-dose recipients were combined. Study-level findings and limits: AZD1222 recipients seropositive at baseline numbered only five to seven. The donor cohort was predominantly white British with a female majority, and clonal diversity may have been underestimated.

The protocol was immunoSEQ multiplex PCR, while the TCRdb copy is restricted to in-frame clones and leaves out a portion. The repertoire holds about 140,000 clones, about nine tenths seen once, with 1.1% to 1.5% in the top ten. About this clone: Its specificity is unknown.

Germline V gives CDR1 SGHDN, CDR2 FVKESK. This CDR3 is 15 amino acids long. With 3 bases removed from V and 2 bases from J, the gap between germline ends came to 14 bases. The clonotype was recovered from an adult in good health. The specimen was peripheral blood, collected on day 0 of AZD1222 vaccination. The J gene is TRBJ2-7, the V gene TRBV14, with a possible D match to TRBD2 (6 bases). CDR3 bases: TGTGCCAGCAGCCAGTCGATAGGGAGGACCTACGAGCAGTACTTC. Encoded protein: CASSQSIGRTYEQYF.